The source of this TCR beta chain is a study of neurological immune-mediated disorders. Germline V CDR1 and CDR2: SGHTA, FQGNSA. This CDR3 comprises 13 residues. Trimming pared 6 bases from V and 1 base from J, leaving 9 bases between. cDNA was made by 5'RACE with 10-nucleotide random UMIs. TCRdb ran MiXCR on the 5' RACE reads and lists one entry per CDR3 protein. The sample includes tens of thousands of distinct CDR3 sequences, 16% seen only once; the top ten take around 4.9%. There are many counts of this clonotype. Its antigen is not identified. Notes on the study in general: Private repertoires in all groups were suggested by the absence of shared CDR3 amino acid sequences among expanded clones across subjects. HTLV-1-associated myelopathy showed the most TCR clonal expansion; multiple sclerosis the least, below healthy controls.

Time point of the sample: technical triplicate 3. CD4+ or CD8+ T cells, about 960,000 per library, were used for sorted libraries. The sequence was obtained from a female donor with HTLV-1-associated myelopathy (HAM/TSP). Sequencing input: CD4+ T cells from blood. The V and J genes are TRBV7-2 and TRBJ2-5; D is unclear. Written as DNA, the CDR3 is TGTGCCAGCAGTTTCCAGGTCCAAGAGACCCAGTACTTC. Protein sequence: CASSFQVQETQYF.